The sequence of this T cell receptor beta chain was determined in a study of blood T cell repertoires in COVID-19. For the study at large: T cells, B-cell-depleted T cells, or PBMCs provided the cDNA or gDNA that served as material.

Original methodology: For nucleated cells, counts were estimated from reference gene primer amplification. Libraries were prepared by immunoSEQ multiplex PCR; TCRdb keeps only in-frame clonotypes and omits some of them. The V and J calls and clone size come from that table; D and trimming were worked out from the DNA. The sample consists of about 63,000 clones, 79% of them appearing once. Germline V CDR1 and CDR2: LNHDA, SQIVND (reference sequence). There are 12 residues in the CDR3. Trimming left V 4 bases short and J 6 bases short, with 9 bases between. V usage is TRBV19 and J usage is TRBJ1-2; a weak D match, TRBD1 (5 bases). This receptor was obtained from a human donor in a cohort sampled during active COVID-19. Material for sequencing was peripheral blood. The CDR3 loop reads CASSRQGDGYTF. The CDR3 DNA reads TGTGCCAGTAGTAGGCAGGGTGATGGCTACACCTTC.